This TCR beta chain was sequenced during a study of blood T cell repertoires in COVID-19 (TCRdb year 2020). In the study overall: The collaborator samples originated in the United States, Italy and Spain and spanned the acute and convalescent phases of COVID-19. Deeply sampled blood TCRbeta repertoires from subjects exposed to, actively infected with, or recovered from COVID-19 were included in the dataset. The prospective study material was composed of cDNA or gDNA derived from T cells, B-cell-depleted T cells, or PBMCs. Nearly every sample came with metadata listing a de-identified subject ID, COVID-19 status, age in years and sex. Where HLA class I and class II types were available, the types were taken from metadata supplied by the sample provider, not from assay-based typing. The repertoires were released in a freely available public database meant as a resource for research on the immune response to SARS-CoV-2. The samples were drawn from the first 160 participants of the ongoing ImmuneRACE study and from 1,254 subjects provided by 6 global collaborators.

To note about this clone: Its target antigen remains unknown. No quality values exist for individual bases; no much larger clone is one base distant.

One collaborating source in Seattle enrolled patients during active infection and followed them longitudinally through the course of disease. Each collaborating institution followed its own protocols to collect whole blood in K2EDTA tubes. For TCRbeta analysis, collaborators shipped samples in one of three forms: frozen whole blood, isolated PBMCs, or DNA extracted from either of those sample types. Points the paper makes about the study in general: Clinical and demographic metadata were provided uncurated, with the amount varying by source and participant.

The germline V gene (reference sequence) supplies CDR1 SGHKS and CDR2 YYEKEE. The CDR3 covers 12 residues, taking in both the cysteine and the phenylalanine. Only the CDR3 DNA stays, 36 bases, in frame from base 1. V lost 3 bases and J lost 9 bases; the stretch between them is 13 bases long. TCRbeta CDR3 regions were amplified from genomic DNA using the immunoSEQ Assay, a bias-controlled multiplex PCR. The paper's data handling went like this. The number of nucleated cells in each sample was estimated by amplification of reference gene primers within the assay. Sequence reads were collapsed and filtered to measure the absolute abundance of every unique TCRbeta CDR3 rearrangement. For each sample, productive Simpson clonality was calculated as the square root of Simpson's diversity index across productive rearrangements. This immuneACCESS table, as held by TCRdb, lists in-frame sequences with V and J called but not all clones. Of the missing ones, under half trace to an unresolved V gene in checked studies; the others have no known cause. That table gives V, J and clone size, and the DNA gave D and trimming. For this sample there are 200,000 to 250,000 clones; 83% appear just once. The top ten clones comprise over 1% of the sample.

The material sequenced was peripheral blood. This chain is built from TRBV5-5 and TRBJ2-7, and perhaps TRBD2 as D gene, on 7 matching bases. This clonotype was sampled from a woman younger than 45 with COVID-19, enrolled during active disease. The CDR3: CASSWGGRGQYF. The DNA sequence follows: TGTGCCAGCAGCTGGGGGGGCCGAGGGCAGTACTTC.